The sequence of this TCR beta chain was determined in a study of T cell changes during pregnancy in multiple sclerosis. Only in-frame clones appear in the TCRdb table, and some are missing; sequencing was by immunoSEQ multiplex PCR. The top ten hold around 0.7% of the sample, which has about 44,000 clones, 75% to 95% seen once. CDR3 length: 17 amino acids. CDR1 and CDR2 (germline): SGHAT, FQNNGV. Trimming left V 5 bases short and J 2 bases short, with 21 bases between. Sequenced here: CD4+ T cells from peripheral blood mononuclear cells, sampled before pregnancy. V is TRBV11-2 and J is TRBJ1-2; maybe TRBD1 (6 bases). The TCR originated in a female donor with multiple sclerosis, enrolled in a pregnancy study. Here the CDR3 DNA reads TGTGCCAGCAGCACCGAGGGAGGGGGACGTAAAAACTATGGCTACACCTTC. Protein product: CASSTEGGGRKNYGYTF.